The 30 T cell receptor beta chains presented below share a single source sample, sequenced in a study of CD8+ T cells in alopecia areata. As the sequencing template, cDNA was produced by extracting RNA and reverse transcribing it. TCRdb keeps only in-frame clones here, not all; method: immunoSEQ multiplex PCR. The sample holds roughly 120,000 clones, and no clone turns up only once. The sequencing sample was made of lesional skin. These receptors originate from a C3H/HeJ mouse with alopecia areata. MHC haplotype: H2-k.

On this clone itself: Mouse gene names and germline throughout. The read is 4 residues too short to cover the CDR3 end, so that end is filled in from the germline J gene. The rearrangement joins TRBV13-3 to TRBJ2-7, with 12 bases identical to TRBD2. The V segment lost 0 bases and the J segment 0 bases; nucleotides outside the gene matches: 4. Germline V lookup: CDR1 NNHDY, CDR2 SYVADS. The CDR3 is made up of 17 amino acids. The CDR3 sequence is CASSDGDWGESSYEQYF. CDR3 bases read: TGTGCCAGCAGTGATGGGGACTGGGGGGAGAGCTCCTAT.

This clone was recorded a few times. The germline and genes are mouse ones. The read halts 4 residues ahead of the CDR3 end, with the missing end drawn from the germline J gene. The same CDR3 can be traced to other DNA sequences in this sample. V is TRBV13-3 and J is TRBJ2-5; 8 nucleotides agree with TRBD1. Germline CDR1 NNHDY, CDR2 SYVADS. V trimming: 1 base; J trimming: 0 bases; junction bases outside the gene matches: 4. The CDR3 extends over 16 amino acids. Incomplete CDR3 DNA: TGTGCCAGCAGTGATCCGGGACAGGTGAACCAAGAC. Protein sequence: CASSDPGQVNQD. In full, the CDR3 reads CASSDPGQVNQDTQYF.

This clone was seen only a few times. Gene names are mouse gene names. Sequencing ends 4 residues short of the CDR3 end; the germline J gene provides the rest. This rearrangement joins TRBV13-3 to TRBJ2-1; 9 nucleotides match TRBD2. The CDR3 has 16 amino acids. J lost 4 bases, V lost 2 bases, and 7 bases had no gene match. The germline V gene has CDR1 NNHDY and CDR2 SYVADS. The sequenced part of the CDR3 DNA is TGTGCCAGCAGTGAGCCAGCCGGGACTGGGTATGCT. This gives the protein CASSEPAGTGYA. From start to end, the CDR3 is CASSEPAGTGYAEQFF.

This clone was seen more than once but under ten times. Genes here carry mouse names. The read halts 4 residues ahead of the CDR3 end, with the missing end drawn from the germline J gene. The J gene is TRBJ1-2, the V gene TRBV19; D possibly corresponds to TRBD1 (5 bases). Trimming removed 2 bases at V and 3 bases at J, with 5 bases between. The CDR3 has 12 residues. Germline V gene lookup returns CDR1 FNHDT and CDR2 SITEND (reference sequence). The CDR3 sequence is CASSMTDSDYTF. The sequenced part of the CDR3 DNA is TGTGCCAGCAGTATGACAGACTCC.

Notes on this clone: All gene names here are mouse names. Here the CDR3 reads CASSWTGGADSDYTF. Partial CDR3 DNA: TGTGCCAGCAGTTGGACAGGGGGCGCGGACTCC. The J gene is TRBJ1-2, the V gene TRBV13-3; TRBD1 matches 11 bases. Read sequence stops 4 residues before the CDR3 end, and the germline J gene provides the missing end. Trimming at V came to 4 bases and at J to 3 bases, leaving 5 bases not matched to a gene. The CDR3 extends over 15 amino acids. Germline CDR1 reads NNHDY; CDR2 reads SYVADS.

This clone was counted a few times. Gene names denote mouse genes. Coverage ceases 4 residues before the CDR3 finishes, and the germline J gene fills in the end. The chain carries TRBV1 and TRBJ1-2, with 7 bases fitting TRBD1. The CDR3 runs 14 residues. The junction had 7 bases not matched to a gene; V was cut back by 6 bases and J by 3 bases. Germline CDR1 is NSQYPW and CDR2 is LRSPGD (reference sequence). CDR3 protein: CTCSARGPDSDYTF. Incomplete CDR3 DNA: TGCACCTGCAGCGCAAGGGGGCCCGACTCC.

This clone was observed a handful of times. Gene labels here are mouse ones. The read terminates 4 residues before the CDR3 end, so the remaining end is supplied by the germline J gene. The gene calls are TRBV19 and TRBJ2-1; 8 nucleotides line up with TRBD1. Germline assignment: CDR1 FNHDT and CDR2 SITEND (reference sequence). With V trimmed by 2 bases and J by 6 bases, 1 base remained unmatched. The CDR3 runs to 13 residues. The sequenced CDR3 bases are TGTGCCAGCAGTATCAGGGGGCTTGCT. It is translated as CASSIRGLA. The whole CDR3 region reads CASSIRGLAEQFF.

A remark on this clone: Here the gene names and germline are mouse. The read comes to an end 4 residues before the CDR3 does, leaving the germline J gene to fill in the end. This chain joins TRBV19 and TRBJ2-3; 11 nucleotides match TRBD2. This CDR3 comprises 16 residues. Germline loops: CDR1 FNHDT, CDR2 SITEND (reference sequence). V trimming: 2 bases; J trimming: 1 base; junction bases outside the gene matches: 3. The CDR3: CASSMTLGGRAETLYF. CDR3 DNA (partial): TGTGCCAGCAGTATGACACTGGGGGGGCGTGCAGAA. Drawing the rest from reference TRBV19 and TRBJ2-3, the complete variable domain is GGIITQTPKFLIGQEGQKLTLKCQQNFNHDTMYWYRQDSGKGLRLIYYSITENDLQKGDLSEGYDASREKKSSFSLTVTSAQKNEMAVFLCASSMTLGGRAETLYFGSGTRLTVL.

This clone has a count of ten or more. Gene names denote mouse genes. Read coverage stops 4 residues before the CDR3 terminus; the germline J gene supplies the remainder. V is TRBV13-3 and J is TRBJ2-7; D unresolved. CDR3 length: 12 residues. The germline V gene encodes CDR1 NNHDY and CDR2 SYVADS. The DNA read from the CDR3 is TGTGCCAGCAGTTTTACAGATTAT. It codes for CASSFTDY. The entire CDR3 protein is CASSFTDYEQYF.

This clone was detected only a few times. The listed genes are named as in mouse. The DNA ends 4 residues before the CDR3 does, and the rest of the CDR3 is filled in from the germline J gene. This chain uses TRBV1 with TRBJ2-1; 9 bases are shared with TRBD2. The CDR3 contains 15 residues. Per germline, CDR1 NSQYPW and CDR2 LRSPGD (reference sequence). V lost 4 bases and J lost 5; bases outside the gene matches: 6. CDR3 in amino acids: CTCSGTGVWDAEQFF. The covered CDR3 bases are TGCACCTGCAGTGGGACTGGGGTTTGGGATGCT.

In the case of this clone: Each gene name is a mouse one. The missing CDR3 end, 4 residues past where the read stops, is filled in from the germline J gene. V is TRBV29 and J is TRBJ2-1; D may be TRBD2 (6 bases). Germline-derived CDR1 and CDR2 are MSHET and SYDVDS. V lost 2 bases and J lost 3, with 8 bases in between. The CDR3 length is 14 residues. CDR3 region: CASSLLGLYAEQFF. CDR3 bases read: TGTGCTAGCAGTTTACTGGGGCTCTATGCT.

The table lists this clone with a few counts. Gene names denote mouse genes. CDR3 protein: CASSTLTGGYAEQFF. CDR3 DNA, as far as it was read: TGTGCCAGCAGTACTCTAACAGGGGGCTATGCT. The chain has TRBV19 and TRBJ2-1, with 8 bases fitting TRBD1. The CDR3 end lies 4 residues beyond the end of the read and is filled in from the germline J gene. Trimming cost V 3 bases and J 3 bases; bases outside gene matches: 5. The CDR3 runs 15 residues. Germline V gene data show CDR1 as FNHDT and CDR2 as SITEND (reference sequence).

About this clone: Gene names are mouse gene names. The read ends 4 residues before the CDR3 terminus; that terminus is restored from the germline J gene. The rearrangement links TRBV17 to TRBJ2-1; possibly TRBD1 for D (5 bases). This CDR3 contains 14 residues. Deletions cut 6 bases from V and 0 bases from J, with 9 bases between. Looked up from germline, CDR1 is MNHDT and CDR2 is YYDKIL. The CDR3 protein is CASSVRDNYAEQFF. Partial CDR3 DNA: TGTGCTAGCAGCGTCAGGGATAACTATGCT.

This clone was seen a few times. Mouse gene names and germline throughout. Read data end 4 residues before the CDR3 end; the end is taken from the germline J gene. This chain uses TRBV1 with TRBJ2-3; 8 positions match TRBD2. V trimming: 3 bases; J trimming: 3 bases; junction bases outside the gene matches: 2. Germline V CDR1 and CDR2: NSQYPW, LRSPGD (reference sequence). This CDR3 has 14 amino acids. The CDR3 bases that were read are TGCACCTGCAGTGCTCGGACTGGGGCAGAA. Translating gives CTCSARTGAE. The full CDR3 protein is CTCSARTGAETLYF. The whole variable domain, remainder taken from reference TRBV1 and TRBJ2-3, is VTLLEQNPRWRLVPRGQAVNLRCILKNSQYPWMSWYQQDLQKQLQWLFTLRSPGDKEVKSLPGADYLATRVTDTELRLQVANMSQGRTLYCTCSARTGAETLYFGSGTRLTVL.

In regard to this clone: Germline and genes here are mouse. The CDR3 extends 4 residues past the end of the read, so its final part is completed from the germline J gene. The V and J genes are TRBV13-2 and TRBJ2-7; TRBD2 matches 11 bases. V dropped 2 bases and J dropped 0; count of bases not matched to a gene: 4. The CDR3 covers 16 residues. CDR1 and CDR2 (germline): NNHNN, SYGAGS (reference sequence). CDR3 residues: CASGDRTGGYSYEQYF. Incomplete CDR3 DNA: TGTGCCAGCGGTGACCGGACTGGGGGGTACTCCTAT.

The sample holds a few counts of this clone. Germline and genes here are mouse. Read sequence stops 4 residues before the CDR3 end, and the germline J gene provides the missing end. The rearrangement joins TRBV1 to TRBJ1-4; 7 bases are a match to TRBD1. This CDR3 contains 16 residues. Trimming cost V 3 bases and J 3 bases; bases outside gene matches: 7. Per the germline V gene, CDR1 is NSQYPW and CDR2 is LRSPGD (reference sequence). The CDR3 region is CTCSAHTGTANERLFF. Partial CDR3 DNA: TGCACCTGCAGTGCCCACACCGGGACAGCCAACGAA.

This clone was seen more than once but under ten times. The database protein in TCRdb disagrees with the DNA translation at residue 13; the sequence shown here was translated from the DNA. Genes here carry mouse names. The CDR3 end is not reached by the read, which stops 3 residues before it; the germline J gene fills it in. The chain recombines TRBV13-3 with TRBJ1-3, with 9 bases aligning to TRBD1. V lost 4 bases and J lost 0; bases outside the gene matches: 5. This CDR3 region has 16 residues. CDR1 is NNHDY and CDR2 is SYVADS in the germline V gene. The part of the CDR3 DNA that was read is TGTGCCAGCAGTCGGACAGGGGCCATTTCTGGAAATACG. Encoded protein: CASSRTGAISGNT. The whole CDR3 reads CASSRTGAISGNTLYF.

This clone was seen a few times. Any gene name here is a mouse gene name. With the read ending 4 residues before the CDR3 end, the germline J gene is used to fill in that end. The J gene is TRBJ2-1, the V gene TRBV19; 7 bases fit TRBD1. The CDR3 loop spans 14 amino acids. With V trimmed by 5 bases and J by 2 bases, 4 bases remained unmatched. CDR1 and CDR2 from the germline V gene are FNHDT and SITEND (reference sequence). The sequenced CDR3 bases are TGTGCCAGCAGCCGAACAGGGGACTATGCT. Amino acids: CASSRTGDYA. The CDR3 in full is CASSRTGDYAEQFF.

Remarks on this clone: Gene labels here are mouse ones. The read gets to within 4 residues of the CDR3 end, and the germline J gene fills in the rest. Other DNA sequences in the sample encode the same CDR3. This sequence joins TRBV1 and TRBJ2-4, with 9 bases identical to TRBD2. This CDR3 region has 14 residues. Unmatched junction bases numbered 1, after V lost 3 bases and J lost 3 bases. Germline V gene lookup returns CDR1 NSQYPW and CDR2 LRSPGD (reference sequence). The covered CDR3 bases are TGCACCTGCAGTGCCACTGGGGGGCAAAAC. Its protein product is CTCSATGGQN. The whole CDR3 region reads CTCSATGGQNTLYF.

This clone was observed at least ten times. Gene names follow the mouse nomenclature. Coverage ceases 4 residues before the CDR3 finishes, and the germline J gene fills in the end. The gene calls are TRBV1 and TRBJ2-1; no clear D gene. This CDR3 spans 15 amino acids. The germline gives CDR1 NSQYPW, CDR2 LRSPGD (reference sequence). Trimming pared 3 bases from V and 0 bases from J, leaving 9 bases between. Partial CDR3 DNA: TGCACCTGCAGTGCCACAGCATATAACTATGCT. Protein product: CTCSATAYNYA. The whole CDR3 sequence is CTCSATAYNYAEQFF.

Of note for this clone: The genes are named according to mouse. The sequence runs out 4 residues before the end of the CDR3; the remainder is reconstructed from the germline J gene. The rearrangement links TRBV1 to TRBJ2-7; a weak D match, TRBD1 (6 bases). The CDR3 runs 13 residues. Germline CDR1 reads NSQYPW; CDR2 reads LRSPGD (reference sequence). The CDR3 loop is CTCSAAPGDEQYF. The DNA read from the CDR3 is TGCACCTGCAGTGCCGCGCCAGGGGAT. Using reference TRBV1 and TRBJ2-7 for the parts outside the CDR3, the full variable domain is VTLLEQNPRWRLVPRGQAVNLRCILKNSQYPWMSWYQQDLQKQLQWLFTLRSPGDKEVKSLPGADYLATRVTDTELRLQVANMSQGRTLYCTCSAAPGDEQYFGPGTRLTVL.

With regard to this clone: These gene names are mouse names. The missing CDR3 end, 4 residues past where the read stops, is filled in from the germline J gene. The chain links TRBV1 to TRBJ1-2; 7 bases align to TRBD1. Germline CDR1 and CDR2: NSQYPW and LRSPGD (reference sequence). V dropped 3 bases and J dropped 3; count of bases not matched to a gene: 7. The CDR3 covers 15 residues. The CDR3 loop reads CTCSASDRRDSDYTF. The sequenced CDR3 bases are TGCACCTGCAGTGCTTCGGACAGGAGGGACTCC.

This clone was detected a few times. The gene names given are mouse names. Read data end 4 residues before the CDR3 end; the end is taken from the germline J gene. V gene TRBV13-1 combines with J gene TRBJ2-5; 10 bases agree with TRBD2. Germline CDR1 reads NSHNY; CDR2 reads SYGAGN. This CDR3 has 16 residues. V was pared by 5 bases and J by 0 bases, with 6 bases of the junction left unmatched. The sequenced part of the CDR3 DNA is TGTGCCAGCAGCCTGGGACTGGGGATTAACCAAGAC. This sequence encodes CASSLGLGINQD. The full CDR3 protein reads CASSLGLGINQDTQYF.

In its sample, this clone was seen a few times. Gene names and germline refer to mouse. The read ends 4 residues shy of where the CDR3 ends; the end is completed using the germline J gene. The V and J genes are TRBV13-3 and TRBJ2-5; TRBD2 matches 9 bases. This CDR3 has 13 residues. Germline CDR1 NNHDY, CDR2 SYVADS. The DNA read from the CDR3 is TGTGCCAGCGCGACTGGGGGAGAAGAC. Translating it yields CASATGGED. The whole CDR3 protein is CASATGGEDTQYF.

The sample holds a few counts of this clone. These gene names are mouse names. The sequenced fragment ends 4 residues before the CDR3 boundary, so the rest is inferred from the germline J gene. The chain recombines TRBV12-1 with TRBJ2-1; 10 bases agree with TRBD2. Per germline, CDR1 SGHSN and CDR2 HYEKVE. Trimming took 3 bases from V and 6 from J; bases not matched to a gene: 7. The CDR3 totals 15 residues. The sequenced CDR3 bases are TGTGCCAGCTCTATCCTGGGGGGGCGCTTTGCT. It yields the protein CASSILGGRFA. In full, the CDR3 reads CASSILGGRFAEQFF.

Points on this clone: All gene names here are mouse names. Coverage ceases 4 residues before the CDR3 finishes, and the germline J gene fills in the end. The chain carries TRBV13-3 and TRBJ2-5, with 14 bases aligning to TRBD2. Per germline, CDR1 NNHDY and CDR2 SYVADS. The trim removed 0 bases at V and 2 bases at J, leaving 2 bases unmatched. CDR3 length: 17 amino acids. The part of the CDR3 DNA that was read is TGTGCCAGCAGTGATGGGGGACTGGGGGGGCGCCAAGAC. This gives the protein CASSDGGLGGRQD. The whole CDR3 sequence is CASSDGGLGGRQDTQYF.

This clone was seen only a few times. The germline and genes are mouse ones. The sequenced fragment ends 4 residues before the CDR3 boundary, so the rest is inferred from the germline J gene. This chain joins TRBV13-3 and TRBJ2-5; 12 bases agree with TRBD2. This CDR3 region has 16 residues. V shed 3 bases, J shed 1 base, and the junction held 3 bases outside the gene matches. The V gene's germline CDR1 is NNHDY and CDR2 SYVADS. The CDR3 sequence is CASSVRDWGDQDTQYF. The CDR3 DNA, read in part, is TGTGCCAGCAGTGTCCGGGACTGGGGGGACCAAGAC.

This clone was seen at least ten times. At residue 12, the TCRdb protein and translated DNA are inconsistent; the protein given comes from the DNA. Genes and germline come from the mouse. The CDR3 goes on 3 residues after the read ends, and that part is filled in from the germline J gene. The V gene is TRBV1, the J gene TRBJ1-6; 7 bases map to TRBD1. TRBJ1-6 is classed as an ORF, of uncertain function. The CDR3 consists of 15 residues. V was pared by 3 bases and J by 4 bases, with 3 bases of the junction left unmatched. The germline CDR1 and CDR2 sequences are NSQYPW and LRSPGD (reference sequence). The CDR3 here is CTCSATDRYNSPLYF. The CDR3 DNA, read in part, is TGCACCTGCAGTGCCACGGACAGGTATAATTCGCCC.

This clone has more than one count but fewer than ten. The genes and germline here are from mouse. CDR3 DNA, as far as it was read: TGTGCCGGAACAGGGGGCGGCTCC. This encodes CAGTGGGS. The full CDR3 protein reads CAGTGGGSDYTF. The rearrangement uses TRBV13-3 and TRBJ1-2, with 9 bases identical to TRBD1. The read gets to within 4 residues of the CDR3 end, and the germline J gene fills in the rest. CDR1 and CDR2 from the germline V gene are NNHDY and SYVADS. The CDR3 totals 12 residues. The V segment lost 10 bases and the J segment 4 bases; nucleotides outside the gene matches: 5.

Concerning this clone itself: All gene names here are mouse names. The read falls 4 residues short of the CDR3 end, and the missing part is taken from the germline J gene. V is TRBV19 and J is TRBJ2-7; 7 bases are a match to TRBD2. Germline V gene data show CDR1 as FNHDT and CDR2 as SITEND (reference sequence). CDR3 size: 12 residues. The CDR3 loop reads CASSPLGDEQYF. The sequenced part of the CDR3 DNA is TGTGCCAGCAGTCCTCTGGGGGAT.